This T cell receptor beta chain was sequenced during a study of CD8+ T cells in alopecia areata. Study context: In an open-label trial, patients got 5 to 10 mg tofacitinib twice daily.

Alopecia areata patients provided lesional scalp punch biopsies and peripheral blood, both collected for the study. Starting from PBMCs, sorting isolated CD4+ and CD8+ T cells. This CDR3 has 14 residues. Germline V gene lookup returns CDR1 SGDLS and CDR2 YYNGEE. V was pared by 2 bases and J by 2 bases, with 3 bases of the junction left unmatched. Study observations and caveats: Normal skin contains resident alphabeta T cells, and these are also sequenced in scalp samples.

For this clone: No antigen is known for it.

The sequencing template was cDNA reverse transcribed from extracted RNA. Sequencing used immunoSEQ multiplex PCR; TCRdb keeps in-frame clones, though not all of them. The table shows roughly 150,000 clones, with around 47% occurring only once. This clonotype originated in a human donor with alopecia areata. The sample was CD4+ T cells sorted from blood. The rearrangement uses TRBV9 and TRBJ2-5, with 7 bases lining up with TRBD1. CDR3 coding DNA: TGTGCCAGCAGCGTTAGGACAGGACAAGAGACCCAGTACTTC. This codes for CASSVRTGQETQYF.